Sequencing of this T cell receptor (beta chain) was carried out in a study of blood T cell repertoires in COVID-19. About the study: The study drew acute and convalescent COVID-19 samples from the United States, Italy and Spain. PBMCs, B-cell-depleted T cells, or T cells provided the cDNA or gDNA that made up the material.

As processed by the authors: Estimation of nucleated cell counts was performed using reference gene primer amplification. The method was immunoSEQ multiplex PCR; TCRdb's version includes in-frame clones alone and lacks a portion of them. V, J and clone size are taken as reported in that table, and D and trimming were inferred from the DNA itself. Seen here are roughly 150,000 clones, 80% observed once, and the top ten hold 5%. Germline CDR1 and CDR2: SQVTM and ANQGSEA. V trimming: 5 bases; J trimming: 4 bases; junction bases outside the gene matches: 10. The CDR3 loop spans 17 amino acids. This receptor was obtained from a woman in her 50s with acute or convalescent COVID-19. Sequencing was carried out using peripheral blood. The V call is TRBV29-1, the J call TRBJ2-1; 14 bases map to TRBD2. Here the CDR3 DNA reads TGCAGCGTTAGGGGGACTAGCGGGGGAGGATTTTACAATGAGCAGTTCTTC. It yields the protein CSVRGTSGGGFYNEQFF.